This T cell receptor (beta chain) was retrieved from a study of blood T cells in healthy people across ages. General observations from the study: From one million sequenced T cells, diversity estimates were lower bounds.

Isolated per sample were at least 6 million PBMCs. To note about this clonotype: Its antigen is as yet unknown.

Through a sample-barcoded 5' primer and a J-beta primer mix, a second PCR was run for 7 to 11 cycles. A tag from a template-switch adaptor with 12 random nucleotides marked each cDNA molecule. One entry per CDR3 protein, called by TCRdb with MiXCR from the 5' RACE reads. The sample shows under 2 million distinct CDR3 sequences, about 35% of them seen only once. The V end was cut by 2 bases, the J end by 6 bases, with 11 bases between. This CDR3 is 13 amino acids long. Per germline, CDR1 MNHEY and CDR2 SMNVEV (reference sequence). The sequencing input was blood. J is TRBJ2-7 and V is TRBV27; D unresolved. The source of this sequence is a woman in her twenties or thirties in good health. The CDR3 sequence is CASSLVRSSEQYF. CDR3 nucleotides: TGTGCCAGCAGTTTAGTCCGGAGCAGCGAGCAGTACTTC.